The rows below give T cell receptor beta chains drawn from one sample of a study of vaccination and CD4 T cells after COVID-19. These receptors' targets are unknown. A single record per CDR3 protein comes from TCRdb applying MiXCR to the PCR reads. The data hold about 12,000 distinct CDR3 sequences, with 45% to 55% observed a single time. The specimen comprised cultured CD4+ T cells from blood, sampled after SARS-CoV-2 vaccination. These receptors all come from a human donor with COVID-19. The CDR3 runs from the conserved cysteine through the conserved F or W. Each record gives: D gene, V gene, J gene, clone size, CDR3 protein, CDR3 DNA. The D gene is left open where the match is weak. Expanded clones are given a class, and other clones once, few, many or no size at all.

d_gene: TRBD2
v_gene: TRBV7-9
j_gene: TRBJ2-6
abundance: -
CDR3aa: CASSPDVREGVLTF
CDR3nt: TGTGCCAGCAGCCCTGACGTAAGGGAGGGCGTCCTGACTTTC

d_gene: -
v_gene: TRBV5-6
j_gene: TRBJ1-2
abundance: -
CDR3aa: CASSLTETYGYTF
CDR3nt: TGTGCCAGCAGCTTAACAGAGACCTATGGCTACACCTTC

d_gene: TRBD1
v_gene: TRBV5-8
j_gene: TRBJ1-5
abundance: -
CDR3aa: CASSLGQGWGPQHF
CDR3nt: TGTGCCAGCAGCTTGGGACAGGGGTGGGGGCCCCAGCATTTT

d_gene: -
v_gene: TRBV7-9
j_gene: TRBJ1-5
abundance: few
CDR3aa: CASSLASGPRNQPQHF
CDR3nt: TGTGCCAGCAGCTTAGCATCCGGGCCGCGAAATCAGCCCCAGCATTTT

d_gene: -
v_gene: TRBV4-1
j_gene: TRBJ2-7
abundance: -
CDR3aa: CASSRDPPGILSYEQYF
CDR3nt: TGCGCCAGCAGCCGAGACCCACCGGGAATCCTCTCCTACGAGCAGTACTTC

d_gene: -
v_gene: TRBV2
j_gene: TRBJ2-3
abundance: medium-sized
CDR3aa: CASGGRTDTQYF
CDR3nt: TGTGCCAGCGGGGGGCGCACAGATACGCAGTATTTT

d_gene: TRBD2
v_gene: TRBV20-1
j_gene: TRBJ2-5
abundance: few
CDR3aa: CSAGGSGTRGVQETQYF
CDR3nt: TGCAGTGCTGGGGGTTCGGGGACTAGGGGGGTCCAAGAGACCCAGTACTTC

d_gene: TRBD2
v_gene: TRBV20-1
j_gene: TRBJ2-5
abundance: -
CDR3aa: CSARTLRGGGETQYF
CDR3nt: TGCAGTGCTAGGACGCTGCGGGGGGGCGGGGAGACCCAGTACTTC

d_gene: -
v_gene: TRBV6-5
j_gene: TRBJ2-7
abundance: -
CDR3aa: CASSSPTLGSYEQYF
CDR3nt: TGTGCCAGCAGTTCCCCGACCTTAGGATCCTACGAGCAGTACTTC

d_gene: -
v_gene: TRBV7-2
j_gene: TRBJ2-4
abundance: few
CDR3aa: CASSLRDLGIQYF
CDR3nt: TGTGCCAGCAGCTTGAGGGACCTCGGCATTCAGTACTTC

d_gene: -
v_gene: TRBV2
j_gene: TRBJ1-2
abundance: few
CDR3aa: CAIPPGRVSVNYGYTF
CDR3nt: TGTGCCATCCCTCCTGGGAGGGTAAGCGTCAACTATGGCTACACCTTC

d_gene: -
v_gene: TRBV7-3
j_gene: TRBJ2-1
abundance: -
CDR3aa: CASSKGRTDENQFF
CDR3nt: TGTGCCAGCAGTAAGGGCCGGACAGATGAAAATCAGTTCTTC

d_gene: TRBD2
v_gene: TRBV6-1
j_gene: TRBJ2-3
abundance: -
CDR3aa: CASSVLAGGTDTQYF
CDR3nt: TGTGCCAGCAGTGTTCTAGCGGGGGGGACAGATACGCAGTATTTT

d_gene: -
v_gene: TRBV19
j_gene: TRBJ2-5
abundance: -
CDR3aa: CASSPPARETQYF
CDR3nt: TGTGCCAGTAGTCCCCCCGCACGGGAGACCCAGTACTTC

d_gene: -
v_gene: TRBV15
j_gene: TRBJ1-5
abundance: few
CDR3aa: CATSSPEGSQPQHF
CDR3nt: TGTGCCACCAGCAGCCCCGAGGGCAGCCAGCCCCAGCATTTT

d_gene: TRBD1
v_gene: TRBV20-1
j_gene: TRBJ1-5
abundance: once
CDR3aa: CSAGAAGTGSPPQHF
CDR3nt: TGCAGTGCTGGAGCCGCCGGGACAGGGTCCCCGCCCCAGCATTTT

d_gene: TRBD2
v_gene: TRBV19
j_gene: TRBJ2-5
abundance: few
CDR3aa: CASKTSGGTKETQYF
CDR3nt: TGTGCCAGTAAAACTAGCGGGGGGACCAAAGAGACCCAGTACTTC

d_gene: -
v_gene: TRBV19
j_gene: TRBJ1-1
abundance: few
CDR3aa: CASSMLRLNTEAFF
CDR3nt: TGTGCCAGTAGTATGCTACGGCTGAACACTGAAGCTTTCTTT

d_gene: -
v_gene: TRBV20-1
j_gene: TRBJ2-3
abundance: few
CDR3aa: CSASGDTDTQYF
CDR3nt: TGCAGTGCTAGCGGGGACACAGATACGCAGTATTTT

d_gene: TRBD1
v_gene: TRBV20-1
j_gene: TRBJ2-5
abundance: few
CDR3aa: CSAKLTGTGGETQYF
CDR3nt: TGCAGTGCTAAACTCACCGGGACAGGGGGTGAGACCCAGTACTTC

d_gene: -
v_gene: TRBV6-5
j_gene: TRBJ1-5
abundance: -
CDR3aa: CASRYDSNQPQHF
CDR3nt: TGTGCCAGCAGATACGATAGCAATCAGCCCCAGCATTTT

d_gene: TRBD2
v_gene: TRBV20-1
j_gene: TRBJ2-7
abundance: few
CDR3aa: CSARDLGAGGSYEQYF
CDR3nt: TGCAGTGCTAGAGATTTGGGAGCGGGGGGAAGCTACGAGCAGTACTTC

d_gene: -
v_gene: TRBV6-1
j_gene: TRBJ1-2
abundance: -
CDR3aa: CASSESQGYYGYTF
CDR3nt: TGTGCCAGCAGTGAATCGCAGGGTTACTATGGCTACACCTTC

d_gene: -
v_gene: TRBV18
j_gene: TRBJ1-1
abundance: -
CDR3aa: CASSPQGYTEAFF
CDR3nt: TGTGCCAGCTCACCCCAGGGATACACTGAAGCTTTCTTT

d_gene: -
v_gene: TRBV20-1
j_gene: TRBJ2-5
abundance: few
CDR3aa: CSARGNLQETQYF
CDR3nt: TGCAGTGCTAGAGGTAACTTGCAAGAGACCCAGTACTTC

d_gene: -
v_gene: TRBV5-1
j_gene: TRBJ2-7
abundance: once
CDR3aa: CASSRPGLDEQYF
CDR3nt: TGCGCCAGCAGTAGGCCAGGGTTGGACGAGCAGTACTTC

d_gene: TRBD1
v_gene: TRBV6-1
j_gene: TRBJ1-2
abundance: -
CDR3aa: CASSKINRGDYGYTF
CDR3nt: TGTGCCAGCAGTAAGATAAACAGGGGCGACTATGGCTACACCTTC

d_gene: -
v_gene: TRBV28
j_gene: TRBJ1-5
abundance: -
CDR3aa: CASRSGGVGQPQHF
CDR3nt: TGTGCCAGCCGCTCTGGGGGGGTCGGCCAGCCCCAGCATTTT

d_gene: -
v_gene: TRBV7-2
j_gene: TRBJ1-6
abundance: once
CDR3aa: CASSLGFTSPLHF
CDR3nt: TGTGCCAGCAGCTTAGGGTTTACTTCACCCCTCCACTTT

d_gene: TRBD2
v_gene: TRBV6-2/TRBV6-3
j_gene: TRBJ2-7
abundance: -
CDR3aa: CASSQSGPLAGEQYF
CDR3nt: TGTGCCAGCAGTCAATCGGGTCCTCTAGCGGGCGAGCAGTACTTC

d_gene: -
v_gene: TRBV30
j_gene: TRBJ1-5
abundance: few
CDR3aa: CAWSGGHSNQPQHF
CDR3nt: TGTGCCTGGAGTGGGGGACACTCCAATCAGCCCCAGCATTTT

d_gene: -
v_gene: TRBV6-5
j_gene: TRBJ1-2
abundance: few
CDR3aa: CASSSGAKNYGYTF
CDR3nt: TGTGCCAGCAGTTCGGGGGCTAAGAACTATGGCTACACCTTC

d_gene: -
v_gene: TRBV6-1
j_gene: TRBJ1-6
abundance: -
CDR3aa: CASTIVPGQSLHF
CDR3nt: TGTGCCAGCACCATAGTCCCAGGACAGTCCCTCCACTTT

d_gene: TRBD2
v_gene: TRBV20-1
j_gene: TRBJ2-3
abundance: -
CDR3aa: CSARGTSGGAADTQYF
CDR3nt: TGCAGTGCTAGGGGGACTAGCGGGGGGGCCGCAGATACGCAGTATTTT

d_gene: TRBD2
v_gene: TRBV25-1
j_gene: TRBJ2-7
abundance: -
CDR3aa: CASSDLVAGGSYEQYF
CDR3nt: TGTGCCAGCAGTGATTTGGTAGCGGGGGGCTCCTACGAGCAGTACTTC

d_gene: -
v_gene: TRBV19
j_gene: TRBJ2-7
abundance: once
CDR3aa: CASSIYGSSYEQYF
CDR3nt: TGTGCCAGTAGTATATACGGGTCTTCCTACGAGCAGTACTTC

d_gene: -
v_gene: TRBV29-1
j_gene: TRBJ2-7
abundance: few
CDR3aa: CSVGQALEQYF
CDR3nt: TGCAGCGTTGGCCAGGCTCTTGAGCAGTACTTC